This TCR beta chain was identified in a study of CD8 T cells in Susac syndrome. Purification of the CD8+ and CD4+ T cells relied on negative isolation, and TEMRA cells underwent FACS enrichment. The germline V gene has CDR1 MNHEY and CDR2 SMNVEV (reference sequence). The CDR3 length is 13 residues. The junction had 7 bases not matched to a gene; V was cut back by 6 bases and J by 6 bases. Random-hexamer reverse transcription was applied to about 0.5 to 1 ug RNA. TCR beta CDR3 was amplified by immunoSEQ multiplex PCR. This amplification extended across 54 Vbeta and 13 Jbeta segments. From the immunoSEQ multiplex PCR reads, TCRdb called clonotypes with MiXCR, one entry per CDR3 protein. The data show approximately 200,000 distinct CDR3 sequences, roughly 94% seen once.

The specimen was CD4+ T cells from PBMCs. V usage is TRBV27 and J usage is TRBJ1-2; TRBD1 aligns across 7 bases. The TCR originated in a human donor with multiple sclerosis. The CDR3 DNA reads TGTGCCAGCAGACTGACAGGGCAGGATGGCTACACCTTC. It translates to CASRLTGQDGYTF.